There are a few counts of the clone carrying this TCR beta chain. As yet, its antigen is unknown. A second roughly 6 to 11 cycle PCR used barcoded and J-beta primers. Each cDNA molecule carried a tag from a template-switch adaptor that contained 12 random nucleotides. Each CDR3 protein is one row after TCRdb ran MiXCR on the 5' RACE reads. The top ten clones hold about an eighth of a sample with about a million distinct CDR3 sequences, more than 30% of them seen once. The amount of total RNA extracted per sample was at least 6 micrograms. The sample is drawn from a study of blood T cells in healthy people across ages. General study findings and limits: There were more naive CD4+ cells and higher diversity in long-lived donors than in aged donors.

Trimming cost V 5 bases and J 3 bases; bases outside gene matches: 11. The CDR3 is made up of 17 amino acids. The chain links TRBV12-3 or TRBV12-4 to TRBJ1-2; 11 bases agree with TRBD1. The sequencing input was blood. This sequence was found in a man between 18 and 35 years old in good health. The CDR3 DNA reads as TGTGCCAGCAGTGCCCCCGGAGGACAGGGGGCTTACTATGGCTACACCTTC. Its translation: CASSAPGGQGAYYGYTF.